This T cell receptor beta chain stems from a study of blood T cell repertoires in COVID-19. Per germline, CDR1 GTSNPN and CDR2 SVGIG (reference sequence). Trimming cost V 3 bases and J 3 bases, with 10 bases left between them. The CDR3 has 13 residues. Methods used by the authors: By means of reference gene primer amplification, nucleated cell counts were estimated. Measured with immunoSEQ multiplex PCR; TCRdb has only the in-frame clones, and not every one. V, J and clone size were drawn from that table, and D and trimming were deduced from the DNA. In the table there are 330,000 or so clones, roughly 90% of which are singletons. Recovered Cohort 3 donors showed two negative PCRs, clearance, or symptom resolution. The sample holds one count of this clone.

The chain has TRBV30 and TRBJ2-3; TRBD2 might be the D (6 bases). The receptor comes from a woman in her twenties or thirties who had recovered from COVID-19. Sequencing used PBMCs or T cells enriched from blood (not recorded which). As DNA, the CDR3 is TGTGCCTGGAGCACCGGGGGTACAGATACGCAGTATTTT. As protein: CAWSTGGTDTQYF.